The 28 T cell receptor beta chains presented below share a single source sample, sequenced in a study of human T cells and chemical hapten exposure. TCRdb recomputed calls from the RACE reads with MiXCR, one row per CDR3 protein. The sample includes approximately 180,000 distinct CDR3 sequences, 30% of them seen just once. The sample's time point: pre-sensitization, week 0. Treatment described: therapeutic diphenylcyclopropenone sensitization with weekly scalp DPC. Specimen: whole blood, collected in connection with sensitization to the hapten diphenylcyclopropenone (DPC). All receptors come from a woman in her twenties or thirties with alopecia areata. Some clones in this sample may be carry-over from other donors' samples.

This chain uses TRBV28 with TRBJ1-3, with D hard to call. The CDR3 totals 15 residues. Per the germline V gene, CDR1 is MDHEN and CDR2 is SYDVKM. Deletions cut 5 bases from V and 0 bases from J, with 11 bases between. The CDR3 protein is CASSPGFISGNTIYF. In DNA, the CDR3 is TGTGCCAGCAGTCCGGGATTCATCTCTGGAAACACCATATATTTT. Together with reference TRBV28 and TRBJ1-3, the CDR3 gives the full variable domain: DVKVTQSSRYLVKRTGEKVFLECVQDMDHENMFWYRQDPGLGLRLIYFSYDVKMKEKGDIPEGYSVSREKKERFSLILESASTNQTSMYLCASSPGFISGNTIYFGEGSWLTVV.

This chain uses TRBV6-5 with TRBJ2-1; 11 nucleotides align to TRBD2. CDR3 size: 17 residues. Germline CDR1 reads MNHEY; CDR2 reads SVGAGI. After removal of 6 bases from V and 2 bases from J, the junction contained 9 bases not matched to a gene. The CDR3 reads CASSRILTSGTYNEQFF. The CDR3 DNA reads TGTGCCAGCAGCCGTATACTGACTAGCGGGACCTACAATGAGCAGTTCTTC.

At least ten counts were recorded for this clonotype. The chain links TRBV7-2 to TRBJ2-7; TRBD2 is a possible D gene (6 bases). Per germline, CDR1 SGHTA and CDR2 FQGNSA. V lost 5 bases, J lost 2 bases, and 16 bases lay in between. This CDR3 contains 15 residues. CDR3 sequence reads: CASSAGTSSTYEQYF. The CDR3 DNA reads TGTGCCAGCAGCGCCGGGACTTCATCAACCTACGAGCAGTACTTC.

The rearrangement uses TRBV25-1 and TRBJ2-7; 10 bases are shared with TRBD1. The CDR3 spans 14 residues. CDR1 is MGHDK and CDR2 is SYGVNS in the germline V gene. Losses at the gene ends were 8 bases for V and 4 bases for J; bases not matched to a gene: 8. CDR3 region: CASQKTGGRYEQYF. CDR3 coding DNA: TGTGCCAGCCAAAAGACAGGGGGCCGATACGAGCAGTACTTC.

The table lists this clonotype with a count of one. This chain connects TRBV9 to TRBJ1-1; maybe TRBD1 (5 bases). V was shortened by 5 bases and J by 5 bases, with 19 bases between the two germline ends. The CDR3 is 15 residues long. Germline CDR1 is SGDLS and CDR2 is YYNGEE. This CDR3 reads CASRPGTGRGTEAFF. The DNA for the CDR3 is TGTGCCAGCAGGCCCGGGACGGGGAGAGGAACTGAAGCTTTCTTT.

The chain joins TRBV11-2 to TRBJ1-2; 9 bases agree with TRBD1. V was pared by 5 bases and J by 8 bases, with 9 bases of the junction left unmatched. This CDR3 is 14 amino acids long. Germline CDR1 SGHAT, CDR2 FQNNGV. In nucleotides, the CDR3 is TGTGCCAGCAGCACGTGGACAGGGGAGCTGGGCTACACCTTC. It specifies CASSTWTGELGYTF.

The genes are TRBV29-1 and TRBJ2-2, with D possibly TRBD2 on 6 matching bases. Germline-derived CDR1 and CDR2 are SQVTM and ANQGSEA. V lost 4 bases, J lost 7 bases, and 16 bases lay in between. The CDR3 has 14 residues. The CDR3 loop is CSVGAALGGGELFF. The CDR3 nucleotides read TGCAGCGTTGGGGCGGCTCTGGGAGGCGGGGAGCTGTTTTTT.

This chain connects TRBV9 to TRBJ2-1, with 8 bases aligning to TRBD2. Germline loops: CDR1 SGDLS, CDR2 YYNGEE. The CDR3 sequence is 14 residues long. V shed 0 bases, J shed 9 bases, and the junction held 5 bases outside the gene matches. CDR3 loop: CASSVVVAGGEQFF. CDR3 in DNA: TGTGCCAGCAGCGTAGTAGTGGCGGGGGGTGAGCAGTTCTTC.

The chain couples TRBV29-1 to TRBJ1-2; a weak D match, TRBD1 (5 bases). V shed 6 bases and J shed 4 bases, with 18 bases lying between them. This CDR3 has 14 residues. CDR1 and CDR2 from the germline V gene are SQVTM and ANQGSEA. The CDR3 coding sequence is TGCAGCGTCCCCCGGGCGGCAGGGAGCTATGGCTACACCTTC. Translation: CSVPRAAGSYGYTF.

This clonotype showed up just a few times. The chain is built from TRBV28 and TRBJ1-1; possibly TRBD1 for D (6 bases). The V and J ends lost 5 bases and 0 bases respectively, with 13 bases between them. Germline V gene lookup returns CDR1 MDHEN and CDR2 SYDVKM. The CDR3 has 15 amino acids. This CDR3 is CASSPGTSLNTEAFF. Written as DNA, the CDR3 is TGTGCCAGCAGTCCTGGGACATCTTTGAACACTGAAGCTTTCTTT. The entire variable domain, with the rest obtained from reference TRBV28 and TRBJ1-1, is as follows: DVKVTQSSRYLVKRTGEKVFLECVQDMDHENMFWYRQDPGLGLRLIYFSYDVKMKEKGDIPEGYSVSREKKERFSLILESASTNQTSMYLCASSPGTSLNTEAFFGQGTRLTVV.

The V call is TRBV20-1, the J call TRBJ2-3, with a possible D match to TRBD1 (6 bases). The CDR3 runs 15 residues. From germline, CDR1 is DFQATT and CDR2 SNEGSKA (reference sequence). Deletions cut 6 bases from V and 1 base from J, with 17 bases between. Written as DNA, the CDR3 is TGCAGTGCCACCATCCGGGACACCGGCACAGATACGCAGTATTTT. Its translation is CSATIRDTGTDTQYF.

This clonotype was observed a handful of times. This chain connects TRBV7-2 to TRBJ2-7, with D perhaps assigned TRBD1 or TRBD2 (6 bases each). The germline CDR1 and CDR2 sequences are SGHTA and FQGNSA. V was clipped by 1 base and J by 0 bases, with 10 bases between them. The CDR3 spans 15 residues. The CDR3 DNA follows: TGTGCCAGCAGCTTAGTTAGGGGGGCCTCCTACGAGCAGTACTTC. It translates to CASSLVRGASYEQYF.

The rearrangement joins TRBV2 to TRBJ2-5; TRBD1 might be the D (6 bases). The germline V and J ends were trimmed by 9 bases and 2 bases, with 10 bases remaining between them. CDR3 length: 12 residues. Per the germline V gene, CDR1 is SNHLY and CDR2 is FYNNEI. The CDR3 DNA sequence: TGTGCCAGAGGGGGACCTCAAGAGACCCAGTACTTC. Translating it yields CARGGPQETQYF.

The CDR3 DNA is TGTGCCAGCAGCCGAGCAGGGGGCGCGTACAATGAGCAGTTCTTC. As protein: CASSRAGGAYNEQFF. This chain links TRBV7-2 with TRBJ2-1; 8 bases are a match to TRBD1. Germline values: CDR1 SGHTA, CDR2 FQGNSA. The CDR3 loop spans 15 amino acids. V was pared by 5 bases and J by 4 bases, with 7 bases of the junction left unmatched.

The V and J genes are TRBV29-1 and TRBJ2-3; D is unclear. The CDR3 has 12 residues. Between the trimmed V and J ends, which lost 4 bases and 5 bases, there was a span of 10 bases. Germline V gives CDR1 SQVTM, CDR2 ANQGSEA. The CDR3 bases are TGCAGCGTTGGACCCATAGGAGATACGCAGTATTTT. Translation gives CSVGPIGDTQYF.

The rearrangement joins TRBV6-6 to TRBJ2-1, with no clear D. The V end was cut by 0 bases, the J end by 10 bases, with 16 bases between. The CDR3 is made up of 15 amino acids. CDR1 and CDR2 from the germline V gene are MNHNY and SVGAGI (reference sequence). In nucleotides, the CDR3 is TGTGCCAGCAGTTACTCGAGACGCATCCGAGAGGAGCAGTTCTTC. It translates to CASSYSRRIREEQFF.

A single count supports this clonotype. The chain joins TRBV6-5 to TRBJ1-2; no reliable D call. V shed 3 bases and J shed 4 bases, with 15 bases lying between them. This CDR3 has 15 residues. CDR1 MNHEY and CDR2 SVGAGI come from the germline V gene. The CDR3, as DNA: TGTGCCAGCAGTTATGGGAGCGATTCGGGCTATGGCTACACCTTC. Its translation: CASSYGSDSGYGYTF.

A few counts support this clonotype. The V call is TRBV20-1, the J call TRBJ2-2; 10 bases map to TRBD2. The CDR3 sequence is 14 residues long. Germline CDR1 and CDR2: DFQATT and SNEGSKA (reference sequence). V trimming: 6 bases; J trimming: 6 bases; junction bases outside the gene matches: 7. The CDR3: CSAQSGGAAGELFF. CDR3 DNA sequence: TGCAGTGCACAAAGCGGGGGGGCCGCCGGGGAGCTGTTTTTT.

The chain joins TRBV29-1 to TRBJ2-5; D gene ambiguous. Germline values: CDR1 SQVTM, CDR2 ANQGSEA. V lost 6 bases and J 1 base, leaving 9 bases between the germline ends. This CDR3 contains 12 residues. CDR3 nucleotides: TGCAGCGTCGCGGACGGCCAAGAGACCCAGTACTTC. It encodes CSVADGQETQYF.

The gene calls are TRBV28 and TRBJ1-5; D ambiguous. The CDR3 is made up of 15 amino acids. Germline assignment: CDR1 MDHEN and CDR2 SYDVKM. With 6 bases removed from V and 6 bases from J, the gap between germline ends came to 18 bases. The CDR3 reads CASSHNRPGGQPQHF. The DNA for the CDR3 is TGTGCCAGCAGCCACAACCGGCCAGGAGGTCAGCCCCAGCATTTT.

This chain connects TRBV7-2 to TRBJ2-7; D ambiguous. CDR3 size: 14 residues. Trimming took off 3 bases at V and 2 bases at J, with 11 bases between the two ends. The germline CDR1 and CDR2 sequences are SGHTA and FQGNSA. Written as DNA, the CDR3 is TGTGCCAGCAGCTTTACACAGCCCGCCTACGAGCAGTACTTC. Translating it yields CASSFTQPAYEQYF.

The chain has TRBV28 and TRBJ2-5, with 8 bases aligning to TRBD2. The V and J ends lost 6 bases and 5 bases, in that order; junction bases with no gene match: 8. The germline V gene encodes CDR1 MDHEN and CDR2 SYDVKM. This CDR3 has 14 amino acids. The DNA for the CDR3 is TGTGCCAGCAGAACGGGACTAGTGGGGGAGACCCAGTACTTC. Its protein product is CASRTGLVGETQYF.

This chain connects TRBV20-1 to TRBJ2-7; TRBD2 aligns across 14 bases. This CDR3 is built from 14 residues. Per germline, CDR1 DFQATT and CDR2 SNEGSKA (reference sequence). Trimming removed 3 bases from V and 7 bases from J; junction bases left unmatched: 5. The CDR3 loop reads CSARTSGGAGEQYF. CDR3 coding DNA: TGCAGTGCTAGGACTAGCGGGGGGGCCGGAGAGCAGTACTTC.

This clonotype was observed a few times. The genes are TRBV7-2 and TRBJ2-7; D remains ambiguous. Germline CDR1 is SGHTA and CDR2 is FQGNSA. V shed 1 base and J shed 3 bases, with 7 bases lying between them. This CDR3 has 13 amino acids. This CDR3 is CASSLGVGYEQYF. For the CDR3, the DNA is TGTGCCAGCAGCTTAGGTGTTGGCTACGAGCAGTACTTC.

The V gene is TRBV29-1, the J gene TRBJ2-1; D not certain. The CDR3 length is 12 residues. V lost 1 base and J 3 bases, leaving 4 bases between the germline ends. CDR1 and CDR2 from the germline V gene are SQVTM and ANQGSEA. CDR3 residues: CSVEGLYNEQFF. CDR3 in DNA: TGCAGCGTTGAAGGACTCTACAATGAGCAGTTCTTC.

The chain links TRBV7-2 to TRBJ2-5; 7 nucleotides align to TRBD1. Trimming removed 5 bases from V and 12 bases from J; junction bases left unmatched: 9. The germline gives CDR1 SGHTA, CDR2 FQGNSA. The CDR3 runs to 12 residues. CDR3 nucleotide sequence: TGTGCCAGCAGCCTGGACAGGAGCGCAAAGTACTTC. It specifies CASSLDRSAKYF.

V gene TRBV7-2 combines with J gene TRBJ2-7; D perhaps matches TRBD1 (5 bases). V lost 5 bases to trimming and J lost 6 bases, with 14 bases between them. From germline, CDR1 is SGHTA and CDR2 FQGNSA. This CDR3 spans 13 amino acids. The CDR3 sequence is CASSIQELGEQYF. CDR3 in DNA: TGTGCCAGCAGCATACAGGAATTAGGCGAGCAGTACTTC.

The chain uses TRBV6-5 and TRBJ2-7; tentatively, D is TRBD2 (5 bases). Trimming took 0 bases from V and 4 from J, leaving 7 bases between them. Germline CDR1 and CDR2: MNHEY and SVGAGI. The CDR3 consists of 13 residues. The CDR3: CASSYSTGYEQYF. The CDR3 region has the DNA TGTGCCAGCAGTTACTCGACGGGATACGAGCAGTACTTC.